The sequence of this T cell receptor (beta chain) was determined in a study of OX40 agonist ivuxolimab in advanced cancers. Here immunoSEQ multiplex PCR was the method, and the copy in TCRdb shows in-frame clones only, minus some. Among 60,000 to 100,000 clones listed, 85% to 95% were seen once. CDR1 is PRHDT, CDR2 FYEKMQ, per germline (reference sequence). The CDR3 is 15 amino acids. The ends lost 7 bases at V and 8 bases at J; junction bases unmatched: 8. The input for sequencing was CD4+ or CD8+ T cells sorted from blood, taken in a trial of the OX40 agonist ivuxolimab. The sequence was collected from an adult with an advanced solid tumor such as melanoma, head and neck, liver or kidney cancer. The genes are TRBV13 and TRBJ1-4; 12 nucleotides match TRBD1. The CDR3 here is CASTSPGQGAEKLFF. The CDR3 coding sequence is TGTGCCAGCACCTCACCGGGACAGGGGGCGGAAAAACTGTTTTTT.